This T cell receptor (beta chain) was found in a study of shared clonotypes between healthy human individuals. Only one count was recorded for this clone. Only in-frame clones appear in the TCRdb table, and some are missing; sequencing was by immunoSEQ multiplex PCR. This sample has about 2 million clones; approximately 94% occur once, and the top ten carry roughly 1.2%. Positive CCR7 selection of CD45RO-negative cells yielded the naive CD8 cells, and terminally differentiated effector memory CD45RA+ cells were excluded. This receptor was identified in a man younger than 35 in good health. The sequencing sample was made of naive CD8+ T cells sorted from blood.

DNA for the CDR3: TGTGCCAGCAGTTTTGGATTGGGGGATTTTATGTTGGAAGCTTTCTTT. This sequence encodes CASSFGLGDFMLEAFF. J is TRBJ1-1 and V is TRBV28, with D possibly being TRBD1 (5 bases). Germline V gene sequence: CDR1 MDHEN, CDR2 SYDVKM. The CDR3 sequence is 16 residues long. Trimming took off 3 bases at V and 8 bases at J, with 22 bases between the two ends.